This record concerns one T cell receptor beta chain sequence. What it binds is unknown. This specimen belongs to a study of cytomegalovirus exposure and HLA in healthy donors. Study at large: Earlier results showed approximately 110 million unique TCR beta sequences derived from about 179 million T cells.

General study points: More clonal expansion characterized HLA-associated TCR beta chains than equally common others in a later analysis. Reportedly, TCR beta sequences accurately predicted HLA-A and HLA-B alleles in most subjects. Per a prior analysis, the majority of TCR beta V segments were productive roughly 87% or roughly 30% of the time.

The germline V gene has CDR1 GTSNPN and CDR2 SVGIG (reference sequence). The V and J ends lost 0 bases and 0 bases respectively, with 15 bases between them. The CDR3 sequence is 17 residues long. PCR was performed using 60 Vbeta and 13 Jbeta primers. Assay: immunoSEQ multiplex PCR; the TCRdb copy retains only in-frame clones and omits some. The repertoire has some 48,000 clones, around 80% of them found once; the top ten carry 8% to 8.5%. Sample: PBMCs. This rearrangement joins TRBV30 to TRBJ1-5; D not resolved. This TCR was recovered from a man aged 25 to 40 in good health and CMV-seropositive. The CDR3 protein is CAWSVSGGDYSNQPQHF. The CDR3 nucleotides are TGTGCCTGGAGTGTAAGCGGCGGTGATTATAGCAATCAGCCCCAGCATTTT.